The 20 T cell receptor beta chains in this list originate from one sample, sequenced in a study of blood T cell repertoires in COVID-19. TCRdb keeps only in-frame clones here, not all; method: immunoSEQ multiplex PCR. The sample lists around 20,000 clones; 70% to 90% were seen once. Input material: peripheral blood. The source is a human donor in a cohort sampled during active COVID-19.

This chain connects TRBV28 to TRBJ1-3, with TRBD1 matching over 7 bases. With V trimmed by 1 base and J by 5 bases, 5 bases remained unmatched. The V gene's germline CDR1 is MDHEN and CDR2 SYDVKM. The CDR3 loop spans 15 amino acids. The CDR3 is CASSLSAGGRNTIYF. The DNA for the CDR3 is TGTGCCAGCAGTTTATCGGCAGGGGGTCGAAACACCATATATTTT.

This clone was seen a single time. The chain uses TRBV19 and TRBJ1-4; D is unclear. This CDR3 spans 14 amino acids. Per germline, CDR1 LNHDA and CDR2 SQIVND (reference sequence). V was cut by 3 bases and J by 0 bases, with 5 bases left in between. CDR3 coding DNA: TGTGCCAGTAGTATTAGTGCAACTAATGAAAAACTGTTTTTT. The encoded protein is CASSISATNEKLFF.

The rearrangement uses TRBV7-9 and TRBJ1-3; the D is unclear. The germline gives CDR1 SEHNR, CDR2 FQNEAQ (reference sequence). This CDR3 has 13 amino acids. Trimming removed 7 bases at V and 4 bases at J, with 11 bases between. CDR3 in DNA: TGTGCCAGCACCCTACGAGTAGGAAACACCATATATTTT. Its protein is CASTLRVGNTIYF.

This sequence joins TRBV28 and TRBJ2-3; 10 bases line up with TRBD2. With V trimmed by 4 bases and J by 2 bases, 6 bases remained unmatched. The V gene's germline CDR1 is MDHEN and CDR2 SYDVKM. The CDR3 sequence is 16 residues long. CDR3 nucleotides: TGTGCCAGCAGTTCTGGACTAGCGGAATCCACAGATACGCAGTATTTT. Its translation is CASSSGLAESTDTQYF. The whole variable domain, filled in from reference TRBV28 and TRBJ2-3, reads DVKVTQSSRYLVKRTGEKVFLECVQDMDHENMFWYRQDPGLGLRLIYFSYDVKMKEKGDIPEGYSVSREKKERFSLILESASTNQTSMYLCASSSGLAESTDTQYFGPGTRLTVL.

The genes are TRBV4-1 and TRBJ1-5; D unresolved. Deletions cut 3 bases from V and 0 bases from J, with 9 bases between. The CDR3 is 15 residues long. Germline lookup yields CDR1 MGHRA and CDR2 YSYEKL. CDR3 nucleotide sequence: TGCGCCAGCAGCCAGGACTACTATAGCAATCAGCCCCAGCATTTT. It translates to CASSQDYYSNQPQHF.

This chain joins TRBV6-5 and TRBJ1-3; a possible D gene is TRBD1 (6 bases). This CDR3 is 15 amino acids long. The germline V gene has CDR1 MNHEY and CDR2 SVGAGI. V lost 0 bases and J 2 bases, leaving 8 bases between the germline ends. CDR3 region: CASSYSQGTGNTIYF. In DNA form, the CDR3 reads TGTGCCAGCAGTTACTCGCAGGGGACTGGAAACACCATATATTTT.

The rearrangement joins TRBV5-1 to TRBJ2-3, with D perhaps TRBD1 (5 bases). Trimming removed 0 bases at V and 2 bases at J, with 10 bases between. The CDR3 runs 15 residues. Per germline, CDR1 SGHRS and CDR2 YFSETQ. The CDR3: CASSLEGKDTDTQYF. CDR3 DNA sequence: TGCGCCAGCAGCTTGGAGGGGAAGGACACAGATACGCAGTATTTT.

V gene TRBV6-5 combines with J gene TRBJ2-7, with a weak D call TRBD1 (6 bases). Between the trimmed V and J ends, which lost 6 bases and 2 bases, there was a span of 11 bases. Germline lookup yields CDR1 MNHEY and CDR2 SVGAGI. This CDR3 region has 13 residues. This chain's CDR3 is CASRRGQTYEQYF. The DNA for the CDR3 is TGTGCCAGCAGACGGGGACAAACCTACGAGCAGTACTTC.

CDR3 amino acids: CASSSSTGAGTEAFF. For the CDR3, the DNA is TGTGCCAGCAGCTCAAGCACAGGGGCCGGAACTGAAGCTTTCTTT. This chain connects TRBV6-6 to TRBJ1-1, with TRBD1 matching over 7 bases. The germline V gene has CDR1 MNHNY and CDR2 SVGAGI (reference sequence). CDR3 length: 15 residues. After removal of 6 bases from V and 5 bases from J, the junction contained 12 bases not matched to a gene.

J is TRBJ2-3 and V is TRBV29-1; tentatively, D is TRBD2 (5 bases). The CDR3 totals 14 residues. The germline CDR1 and CDR2 sequences are SQVTM and ANQGSEA. V was trimmed by 4 bases and J by 2 bases, leaving 13 bases between them. For the CDR3, the DNA is TGCAGCGTTGCAAGCGGTGGTTCCACAGATACGCAGTATTTT. This sequence encodes CSVASGGSTDTQYF.

The chain carries TRBV11-3 and TRBJ2-3, with TRBD2 matching over 7 bases. V lost 3 bases and J lost 0; bases outside the gene matches: 6. CDR3 length: 16 residues. In germline, CDR1 is SGHNT, CDR2 YENEEA. The CDR3 loop is CASSLGERGSTDTQYF. The CDR3 nucleotides are TGTGCCAGCAGCTTGGGGGAGCGGGGAAGCACAGATACGCAGTATTTT.

The chain links TRBV28 to TRBJ2-3, with 14 bases aligning to TRBD2. The CDR3 sequence is 16 residues long. Germline V gene lookup returns CDR1 MDHEN and CDR2 SYDVKM. V gave up 3 bases and J gave up 6 bases; unmatched junction bases: 5. CDR3 in DNA: TGTGCCAGCAGTTTTTCGGGACTAGCGGGAGTGGATACGCAGTATTTT. Its translation: CASSFSGLAGVDTQYF.

CDR3 bases: TGTGCCAGCAGGGGGCCGGGAGATACCTATGGCTACACCTTC. This translates into CASRGPGDTYGYTF. The V and J genes are TRBV28 and TRBJ1-2; D perhaps matches TRBD1 (5 bases). Germline V gene sequence: CDR1 MDHEN, CDR2 SYDVKM. V was pared by 6 bases and J by 4 bases, with 15 bases between. This CDR3 is 14 amino acids long.

This chain links TRBV6-5 with TRBJ1-1, with a weak D call TRBD1 (5 bases). The CDR3 sequence is 14 residues long. From germline, CDR1 is MNHEY and CDR2 SVGAGI. The germline V and J ends were trimmed by 4 bases and 0 bases, with 9 bases remaining between them. The CDR3 spells CASSLAGMNTEAFF. The CDR3 bases are TGTGCCAGCAGTTTAGCAGGGATGAACACTGAAGCTTTCTTT.

V and J are TRBV28 and TRBJ2-7; TRBD1 matches 7 bases. This CDR3 is built from 14 residues. Per germline, CDR1 MDHEN and CDR2 SYDVKM. The V gene end was trimmed by 3 bases and the J gene end by 4 bases; junction bases not matched to a gene: 6. CDR3 coding DNA: TGTGCCAGCAGTTTCGACAGGGTTGGTTACGAGCAGTACTTC. It encodes CASSFDRVGYEQYF.

This chain links TRBV7-2 with TRBJ2-3; D perhaps matches TRBD2 (6 bases). CDR1 SGHTA and CDR2 FQGNSA come from the germline V gene. The ends were cut back, 1 base at V and 0 bases at J, with 11 bases in the middle. CDR3 length: 16 residues. Here the CDR3 reads CASSLDFGGSTDTQYF. CDR3 DNA sequence: TGTGCCAGCAGCTTAGATTTCGGGGGAAGCACAGATACGCAGTATTTT.

The chain carries TRBV2 and TRBJ1-1, with D unresolved. The CDR3 spans 13 residues. Germline V gene lookup returns CDR1 SNHLY and CDR2 FYNNEI. V lost 6 bases and J 1 base, leaving 9 bases between the germline ends. The CDR3 sequence is CASSPSGNTEAFF. The CDR3 bases are TGTGCCAGCAGCCCCAGTGGGAACACTGAAGCTTTCTTT.

This clone has a single count. The chain carries TRBV4-1 and TRBJ1-1; D uncertain. Trimming shortened V by 4 bases and J by 6 bases, and 15 bases separated the two germline ends. The germline gives CDR1 MGHRA, CDR2 YSYEKL. This CDR3 contains 14 residues. CDR3 amino acids: CASSPEGGLAEAFF. The CDR3, as DNA: TGCGCCAGCAGCCCCGAGGGAGGATTGGCTGAAGCTTTCTTT.

V usage is TRBV19 and J usage is TRBJ1-2; possibly TRBD1 for D (6 bases). CDR1 and CDR2 from the germline V gene are LNHDA and SQIVND (reference sequence). CDR3 length equals 17 residues. Trimming cost V 5 bases and J 1 base, with 20 bases left between them. This CDR3 reads CASSPYPRQEINYGYTF. The CDR3 DNA reads as TGTGCCAGTAGTCCCTACCCCCGACAGGAGATTAACTATGGCTACACCTTC.

This clone came up once. J is TRBJ1-3 and V is TRBV6-5; D gene ambiguous. There are 14 residues in the CDR3. Per the germline V gene, CDR1 is MNHEY and CDR2 is SVGAGI. V lost 6 bases, J lost 2 bases, and 11 bases lay in between. CDR3 nucleotide sequence: TGTGCCAGCAGGGCGGGAGACGCTGGAAACACCATATATTTT. Residues: CASRAGDAGNTIYF.